This entry features one TCR beta chain sequence. Its specificity is not known. CDR3 length equals 15 residues. Germline lookup yields CDR1 MNHNS and CDR2 SASEGT. Trimming removed 2 bases from V and 2 bases from J; junction bases left unmatched: 2. These data belong to a study of graft-versus-host responses after intestinal transplantation. TCRdb's table, derived via immunoSEQ multiplex PCR, lists solely in-frame clones and lacks some. Seen here are approximately 19,000 clones, over 70% observed once, and the top ten hold about 2.1%. General study points: In patients with graft-donor T cell macrochimerism, allograft graft-versus-host to host-versus-graft clonal ratios were high. Ileal or blood samples showed some GvH clones first, and such clones were also found in recipient marrow.

The input for sequencing was PBMCs, taken 14 days after transplant. This sequence originates from a human patient who received an intestinal transplant, so some T cells may come from the graft donor. The rearrangement joins TRBV6-1 to TRBJ2-2, with TRBD2 matching 7 bases. CDR3 protein: CASSEPGGNTGELFF. Here the CDR3 DNA reads TGTGCCAGCAGTGAACCGGGAGGAAACACCGGGGAGCTGTTTTTT.